A selection of T cell receptor beta chains follows, all from one sample in a study of EBV T-cell therapy then PD-1 blockade in nasopharyngeal carcinoma. Repertoires were generated with immunoSEQ multiplex PCR, while TCRdb's copy carries only in-frame clones and drops some. The data show about 20,000 clones, with under 90% seen just once and approximately 34% held by the top ten. These TCRs' antigens remain unknown. Source: CD8+ T cells from blood, taken around day 300 from a patient whose treatment included autologous EBV-specific T cells and nivolumab. These receptor sequences come from a man aged 40-55 years with nasopharyngeal carcinoma. Both conserved end residues are part of each CDR3. D genes are given only for firm matches. The size of a clone is reported for some rows only, either as once, few or many, or as a class for expanded clones.

J gene	D gene	V gene	clone size	CDR3 DNA	CDR3 protein
TRBJ1-6	NA	TRBV7-2	NA	TGTGCCAGCAGCTTAGGGGGACCAAGCTCCTATAATTCACCCCTCCACTTT	CASSLGGPSSYNSPLHF
TRBJ2-1	TRBD1	TRBV7-3	once	TGTGCCAGCAGCCCGCTGACAGGGGAAAATGAGCAGTTCTTC	CASSPLTGENEQFF
TRBJ2-1	NA	TRBV9	NA	TGTGCCAGCAGCCCGACGACAGGCAATGAGCAGTTCTTC	CASSPTTGNEQFF
TRBJ2-5	TRBD1	TRBV5-6	NA	TGTGCCAGCAGCTTGAAAGGGGGCCGGGAGACCCAGTACTTC	CASSLKGGRETQYF
TRBJ2-7	NA	TRBV6-2/TRBV6-3	NA	TGTGCCAGCAGTTACTCGCTCGGGCGATACGAGCAGTACTTC	CASSYSLGRYEQYF
TRBJ2-1	TRBD2	TRBV18	NA	TGTGCCAGCTCGCCAGAACCGGGACTAGACCCGGGTGAGCAGTTCTTC	CASSPEPGLDPGEQFF
TRBJ2-3	NA	TRBV7-9	NA	TGTGCCAGCAGCTATTCAGATACGCAGTATTTT	CASSYSDTQYF
TRBJ1-4	NA	TRBV7-9	NA	TGTGCCAGCAGCTACCTTTCGGAAAAACTGTTTTTT	CASSYLSEKLFF
TRBJ2-7	TRBD1	TRBV27	NA	TGTGCCAGCAGTTTATCCCAGGGGGCTAGAACCGAGCAGTACTTC	CASSLSQGARTEQYF
TRBJ2-6	TRBD2	TRBV4-3	NA	TGCGCCAGCAGCCTCCTGACTAGCGGGGGCTCTGGGGCCAACGTCCTGACTTTC	CASSLLTSGGSGANVLTF
TRBJ1-4	TRBD1	TRBV2	NA	TGTGCCAGCAGGGGACAGGCGGTAGCAACTAATGAAAAACTGTTTTTT	CASRGQAVATNEKLFF
TRBJ1-2	NA	TRBV7-9	NA	TGTGCCAGCAGCTTAGTCATGAACTATGGCTACACCTTC	CASSLVMNYGYTF
TRBJ1-4	NA	TRBV18	once	TGTGCCAGCTCACCAAGGTCGTGGGACACCGGAAAACTGTTTTTT	CASSPRSWDTGKLFF
TRBJ2-1	NA	TRBV18	NA	TGTGCCAGCTCACGCTCCCCCTCCTGGGTGGTGGGTGAGCAGTTCTTC	CASSRSPSWVVGEQFF
TRBJ2-2	NA	TRBV6-4	NA	TGTGCCAGCAGTCCGAACAAAGACACAGGGATCGGGGAGCTGTTTTTT	CASSPNKDTGIGELFF
TRBJ2-3	NA	TRBV12-3/TRBV12-4	NA	TGTGCCAGCACCGATCGCGATACGCAGTATTTT	CASTDRDTQYF
TRBJ1-1	NA	TRBV29-1	NA	TGCAGCGTTGAAGGGCGGTCCATGAACACTGAAGCTTTCTTT	CSVEGRSMNTEAFF
TRBJ2-1	TRBD1	TRBV4-3	once	TGCGCCAGCAGCCATGTACCGGGGACAGAAAAGGCGGACGATGAGCAGTTCTTC	CASSHVPGTEKADDEQFF
TRBJ1-1	TRBD1	TRBV7-8	medium-sized	TGTGCCAGCAGCGGTGGGACAGGGGGCACTGAAGCTTTCTTT	CASSGGTGGTEAFF
TRBJ1-1	TRBD1	TRBV5-4	NA	TGTGCCAGCAGCTTGGCCAGGGGGATGATGGGTGAAGCTTTCTTT	CASSLARGMMGEAFF
TRBJ1-1	NA	TRBV9	NA	TGTGCCAGCAGCGAGGGGAACACTGAAGCTTTCTTT	CASSEGNTEAFF
TRBJ2-1	NA	TRBV7-3	NA	TGTGCCAGCAGCTACGCCCTCCAGAATGAGCAGTTCTTC	CASSYALQNEQFF